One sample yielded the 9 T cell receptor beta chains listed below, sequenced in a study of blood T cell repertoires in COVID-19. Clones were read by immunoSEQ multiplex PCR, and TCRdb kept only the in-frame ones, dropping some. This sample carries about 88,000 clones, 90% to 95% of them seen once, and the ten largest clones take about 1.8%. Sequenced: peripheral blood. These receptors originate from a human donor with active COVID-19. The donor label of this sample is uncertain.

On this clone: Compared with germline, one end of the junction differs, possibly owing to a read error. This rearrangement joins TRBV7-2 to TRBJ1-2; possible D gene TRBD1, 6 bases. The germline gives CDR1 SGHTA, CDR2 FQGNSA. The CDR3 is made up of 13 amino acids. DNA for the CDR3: TGTGCCAGCAGCCTTACTACCGCACAGGGTCCAAGCTTC. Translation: CASSLTTAQGPSF.

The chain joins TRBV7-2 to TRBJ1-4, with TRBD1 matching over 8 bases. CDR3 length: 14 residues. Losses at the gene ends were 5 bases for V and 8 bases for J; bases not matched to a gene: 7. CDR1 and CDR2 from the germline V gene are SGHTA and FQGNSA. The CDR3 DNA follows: TGTGCCAGCAGCCGGACAGGGTTCGGGGAAAAACTGTTTTTT. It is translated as CASSRTGFGEKLFF. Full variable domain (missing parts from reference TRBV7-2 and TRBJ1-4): GAGVSQSPSNKVTEKGKDVELRCDPISGHTALYWYRQSLGQGLEFLIYFQGNSAPDKSGLPSDRFSAERTGGSVSTLTIQRTQQEDSAVYLCASSRTGFGEKLFFGSGTQLSVL.

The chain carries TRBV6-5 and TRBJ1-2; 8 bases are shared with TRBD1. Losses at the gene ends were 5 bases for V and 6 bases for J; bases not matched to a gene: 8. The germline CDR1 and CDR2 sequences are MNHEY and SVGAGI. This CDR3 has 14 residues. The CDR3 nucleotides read TGTGCCAGCAGTCCGGACAGGGAGGACAATGGCTACACCTTC. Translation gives CASSPDREDNGYTF.

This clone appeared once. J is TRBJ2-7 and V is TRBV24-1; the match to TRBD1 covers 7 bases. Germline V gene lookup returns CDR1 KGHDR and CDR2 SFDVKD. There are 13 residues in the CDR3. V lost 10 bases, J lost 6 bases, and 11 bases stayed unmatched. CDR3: CATRQGTIFEQYF. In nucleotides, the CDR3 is TGTGCCACGAGACAGGGAACCATATTCGAGCAGTACTTC.

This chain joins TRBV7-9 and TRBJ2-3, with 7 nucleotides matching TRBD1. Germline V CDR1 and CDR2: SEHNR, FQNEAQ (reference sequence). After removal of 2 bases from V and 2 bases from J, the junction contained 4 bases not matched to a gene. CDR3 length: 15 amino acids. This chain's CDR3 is CASSLKTGYTDTQYF. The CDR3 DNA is TGTGCCAGCAGCTTAAAGACAGGGTACACAGATACGCAGTATTTT.

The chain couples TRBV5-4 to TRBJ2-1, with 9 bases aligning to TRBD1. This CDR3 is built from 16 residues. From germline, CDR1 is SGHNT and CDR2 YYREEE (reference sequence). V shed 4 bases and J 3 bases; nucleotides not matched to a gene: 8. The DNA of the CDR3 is TGTGCCAGCAGCGAATACAGGGGGCCTCTCTACAATGAGCAGTTCTTC. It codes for CASSEYRGPLYNEQFF. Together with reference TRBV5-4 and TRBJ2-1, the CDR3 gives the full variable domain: ETGVTQSPTHLIKTRGQQVTLRCSSQSGHNTVSWYQQALGQGPQFIFQYYREEENGRGNFPPRFSGLQFPNYSSELNVNALELDDSALYLCASSEYRGPLYNEQFFGPGTRLTVL.

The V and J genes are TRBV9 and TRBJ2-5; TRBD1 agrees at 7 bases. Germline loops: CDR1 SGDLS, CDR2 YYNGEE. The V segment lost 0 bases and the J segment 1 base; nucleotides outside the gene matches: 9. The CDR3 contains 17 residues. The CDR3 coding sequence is TGTGCCAGCAGCGTAGAAAAGGGACAGCCAAGCCAAGAGACCCAGTACTTC. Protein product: CASSVEKGQPSQETQYF.

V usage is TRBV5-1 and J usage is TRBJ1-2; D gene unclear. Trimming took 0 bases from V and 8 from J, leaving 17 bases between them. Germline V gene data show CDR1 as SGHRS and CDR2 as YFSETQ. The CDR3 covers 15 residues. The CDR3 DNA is TGCGCCAGCAGCTTGGGAGGCAGCCTAGTGGAAGGCTACACCTTC. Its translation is CASSLGGSLVEGYTF. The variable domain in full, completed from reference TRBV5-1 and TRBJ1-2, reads KAGVTQTPRYLIKTRGQQVTLSCSPISGHRSVSWYQQTPGQGLQFLFEYFSETQRNKGNFPGRFSGRQFSNSRSEMNVSTLELGDSALYLCASSLGGSLVEGYTFGSGTRLTVV.

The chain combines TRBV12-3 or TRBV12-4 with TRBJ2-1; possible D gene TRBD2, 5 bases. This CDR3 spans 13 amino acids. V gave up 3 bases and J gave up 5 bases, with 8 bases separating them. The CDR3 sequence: CASSFNGDNEQFF. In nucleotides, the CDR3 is TGTGCCAGCAGTTTCAACGGGGACAATGAGCAGTTCTTC.